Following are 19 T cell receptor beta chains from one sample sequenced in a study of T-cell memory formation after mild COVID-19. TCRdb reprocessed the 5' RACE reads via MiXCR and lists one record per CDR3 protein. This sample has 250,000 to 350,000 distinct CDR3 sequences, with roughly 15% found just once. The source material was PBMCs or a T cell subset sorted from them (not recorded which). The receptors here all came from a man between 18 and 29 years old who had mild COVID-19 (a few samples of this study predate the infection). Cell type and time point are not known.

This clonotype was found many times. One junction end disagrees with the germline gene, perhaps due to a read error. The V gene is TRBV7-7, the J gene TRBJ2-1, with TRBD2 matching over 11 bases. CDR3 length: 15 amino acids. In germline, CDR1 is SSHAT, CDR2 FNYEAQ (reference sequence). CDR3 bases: TGTGCTAGCAGCTTAGAGGCTAGCGGGGGGAGTGAGCAGTTCTTC. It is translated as CASSLEASGGSEQFF.

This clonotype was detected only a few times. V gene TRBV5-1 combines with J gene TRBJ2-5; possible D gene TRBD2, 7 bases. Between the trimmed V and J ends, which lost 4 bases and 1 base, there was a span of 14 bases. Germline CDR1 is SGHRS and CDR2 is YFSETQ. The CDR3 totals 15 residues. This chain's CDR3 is CASSPVGGPQETQYF. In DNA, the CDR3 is TGCGCCAGCAGCCCCGTCGGGGGGCCCCAAGAGACCCAGTACTTC.

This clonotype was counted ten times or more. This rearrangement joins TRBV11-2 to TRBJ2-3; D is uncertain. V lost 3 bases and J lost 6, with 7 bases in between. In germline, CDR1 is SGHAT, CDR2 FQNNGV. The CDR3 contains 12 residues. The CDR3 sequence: CASSFSRDTQYF. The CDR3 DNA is TGTGCCAGCAGCTTTTCCCGCGATACGCAGTATTTT. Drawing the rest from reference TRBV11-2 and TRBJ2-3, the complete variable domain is EAGVAQSPRYKIIEKRQSVAFWCNPISGHATLYWYQQILGQGPKLLIQFQNNGVVDDSQLPKDRFSAERLKGVDSTLKIQPAKLEDSAVYLCASSFSRDTQYFGPGTRLTVL.

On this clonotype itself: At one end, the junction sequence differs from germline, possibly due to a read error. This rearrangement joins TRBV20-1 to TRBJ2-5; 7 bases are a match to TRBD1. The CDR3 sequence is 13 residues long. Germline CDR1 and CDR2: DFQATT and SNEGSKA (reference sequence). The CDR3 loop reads CSARDREWETQYF. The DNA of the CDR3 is TGCAGTGCCAGAGACAGGGAGTGGGAGACCCAGTACTTC.

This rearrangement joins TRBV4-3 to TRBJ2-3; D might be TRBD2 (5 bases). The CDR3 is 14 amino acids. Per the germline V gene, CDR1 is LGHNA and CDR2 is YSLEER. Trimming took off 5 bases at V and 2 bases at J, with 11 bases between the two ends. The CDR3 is CASSARTFTDTQYF. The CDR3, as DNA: TGCGCCAGCAGCGCCAGGACTTTCACAGATACGCAGTATTTT.

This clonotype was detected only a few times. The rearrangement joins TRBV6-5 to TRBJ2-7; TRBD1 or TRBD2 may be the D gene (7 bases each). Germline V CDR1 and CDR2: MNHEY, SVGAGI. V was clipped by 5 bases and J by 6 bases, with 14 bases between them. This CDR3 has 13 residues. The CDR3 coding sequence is TGTGCCAGCAGTCCCAGGGGGGGAGGCGAGCAGTACTTC. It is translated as CASSPRGGGEQYF.

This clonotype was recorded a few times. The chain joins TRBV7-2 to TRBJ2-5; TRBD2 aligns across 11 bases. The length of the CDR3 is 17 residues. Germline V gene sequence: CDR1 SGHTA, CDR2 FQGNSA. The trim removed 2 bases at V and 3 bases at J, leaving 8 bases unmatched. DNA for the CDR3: TGTGCCAGCAGCTTATCGGGGCTAGCGGGGGGCAAAGAGACCCAGTACTTC. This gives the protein CASSLSGLAGGKETQYF.

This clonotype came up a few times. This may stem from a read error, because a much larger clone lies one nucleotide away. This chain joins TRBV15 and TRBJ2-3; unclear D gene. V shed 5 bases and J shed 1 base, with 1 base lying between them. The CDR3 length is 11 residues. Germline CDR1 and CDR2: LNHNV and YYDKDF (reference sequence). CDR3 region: CATSRTDTQYF. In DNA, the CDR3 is TGTGCCACCAGCCGCACAGATACGCAGTATTTT.

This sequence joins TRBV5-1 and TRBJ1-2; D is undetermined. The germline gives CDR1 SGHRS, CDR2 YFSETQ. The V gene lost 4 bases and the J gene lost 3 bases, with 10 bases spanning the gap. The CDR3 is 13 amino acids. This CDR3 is CASSAGYDYGYTF. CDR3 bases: TGCGCCAGCAGCGCGGGCTACGACTATGGCTACACCTTC. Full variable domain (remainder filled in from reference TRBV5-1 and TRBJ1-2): KAGVTQTPRYLIKTRGQQVTLSCSPISGHRSVSWYQQTPGQGLQFLFEYFSETQRNKGNFPGRFSGRQFSNSRSEMNVSTLELGDSALYLCASSAGYDYGYTFGSGTRLTVV.

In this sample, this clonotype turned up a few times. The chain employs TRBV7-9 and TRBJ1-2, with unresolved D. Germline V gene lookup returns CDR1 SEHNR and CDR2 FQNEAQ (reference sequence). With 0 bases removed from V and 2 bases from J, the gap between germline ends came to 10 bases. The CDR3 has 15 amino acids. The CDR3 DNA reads TGTGCCAGCAGCTTAGCGCGGGGATTGAACTATGGCTACACCTTC. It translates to CASSLARGLNYGYTF.

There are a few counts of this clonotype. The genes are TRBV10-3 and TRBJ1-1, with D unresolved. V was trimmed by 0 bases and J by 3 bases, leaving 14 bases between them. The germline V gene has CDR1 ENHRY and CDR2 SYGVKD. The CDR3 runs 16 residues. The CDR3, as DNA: TGTGCCATCAGTGAGTCGATGGACCGAATGGACACTGAAGCTTTCTTT. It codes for CAISESMDRMDTEAFF.

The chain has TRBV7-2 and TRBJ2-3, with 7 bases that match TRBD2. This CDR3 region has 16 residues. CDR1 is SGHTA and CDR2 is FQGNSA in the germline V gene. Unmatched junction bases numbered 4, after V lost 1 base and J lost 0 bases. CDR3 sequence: CASSLVNGGSTDTQYF. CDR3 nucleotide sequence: TGTGCCAGCAGCTTAGTAAACGGGGGGAGCACAGATACGCAGTATTTT.

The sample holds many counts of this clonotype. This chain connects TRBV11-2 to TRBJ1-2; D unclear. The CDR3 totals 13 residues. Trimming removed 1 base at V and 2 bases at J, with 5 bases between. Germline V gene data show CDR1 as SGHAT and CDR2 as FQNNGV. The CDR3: CASSLGGNYGYTF. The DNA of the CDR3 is TGTGCCAGCAGCTTAGGGGGAAACTATGGCTACACCTTC.

The chain's CDR3 is CASSIRVTEIQPQHF. The CDR3 DNA is TGTGCCAGCAGTATCAGGGTTACTGAAATTCAGCCCCAGCATTTT. The J gene is TRBJ1-5, the V gene TRBV12-3 or TRBV12-4, with D possibly TRBD1 on 5 matching bases. Between the trimmed V and J ends, which lost 5 bases and 6 bases, there was a span of 17 bases. The CDR3 is made up of 15 amino acids.

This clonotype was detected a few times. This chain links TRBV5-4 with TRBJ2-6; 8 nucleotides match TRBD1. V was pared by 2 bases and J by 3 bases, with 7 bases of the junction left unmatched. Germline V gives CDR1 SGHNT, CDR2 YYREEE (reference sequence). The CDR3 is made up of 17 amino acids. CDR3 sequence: CASSFRTGLLGANVLTF. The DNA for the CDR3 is TGTGCCAGCAGCTTTAGGACAGGGTTACTTGGGGCCAACGTCCTGACTTTC.

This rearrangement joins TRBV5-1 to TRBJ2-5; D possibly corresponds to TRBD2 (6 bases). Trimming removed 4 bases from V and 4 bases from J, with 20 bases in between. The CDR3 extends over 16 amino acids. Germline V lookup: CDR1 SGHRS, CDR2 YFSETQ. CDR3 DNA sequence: TGCGCCAGCAGCCCCCAGGGACTCGGGGACGGAGAGACCCAGTACTTC. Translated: CASSPQGLGDGETQYF.

This CDR3 is CASSLHGTRATDTQYF. CDR3 coding DNA: TGCGCCAGCAGCTTACACGGGACCAGGGCCACAGATACGCAGTATTTT. J is TRBJ2-3 and V is TRBV5-1; D tentatively fits TRBD1 or TRBD2 (5 bases each). In germline, CDR1 is SGHRS, CDR2 YFSETQ. This CDR3 spans 16 amino acids. With 2 bases removed from V and 2 bases from J, the gap between germline ends came to 15 bases.

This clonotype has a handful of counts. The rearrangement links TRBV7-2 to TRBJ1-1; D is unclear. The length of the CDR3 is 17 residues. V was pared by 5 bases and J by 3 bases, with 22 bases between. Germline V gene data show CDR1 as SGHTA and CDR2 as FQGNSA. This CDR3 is CASSPRLFDPRDTEAFF. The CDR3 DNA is TGTGCCAGCAGCCCCAGGTTGTTCGACCCGAGAGACACTGAAGCTTTCTTT.

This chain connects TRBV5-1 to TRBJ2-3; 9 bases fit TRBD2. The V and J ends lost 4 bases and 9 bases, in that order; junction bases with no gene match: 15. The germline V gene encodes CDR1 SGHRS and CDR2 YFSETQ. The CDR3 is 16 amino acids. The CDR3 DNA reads TGCGCCAGCAGCCGTCGTGGCGGGGGGGGCGATGGGACGCAGTATTTT. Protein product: CASSRRGGGGDGTQYF. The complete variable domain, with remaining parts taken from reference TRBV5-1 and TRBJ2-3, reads KAGVTQTPRYLIKTRGQQVTLSCSPISGHRSVSWYQQTPGQGLQFLFEYFSETQRNKGNFPGRFSGRQFSNSRSEMNVSTLELGDSALYLCASSRRGGGGDGTQYFGPGTRLTVL.